The rows below give T cell receptor beta chains drawn from one sample of a study of blood T cell repertoires in COVID-19. Libraries were prepared by immunoSEQ multiplex PCR; TCRdb keeps only in-frame clonotypes and omits some of them. The top ten clones hold roughly 7% of a sample with roughly 230,000 clones, roughly four fifths of them seen once. Sequencing was performed on peripheral blood. The receptors come from a woman aged 50 to 60 with acute or convalescent COVID-19. The CDR3 runs from the conserved cysteine through the conserved F or W. D genes are given only for firm matches. Size is omitted from some rows. Given values are once, few, many or a class for expanded clones.

TRBJ2-7 | TRBV2 | . | . | CASRELVYEQYF | TGTGCCAGCAGGGAACTAGTTTACGAGCAGTACTTC
TRBJ2-2 | TRBV19 | . | TRBD2 | CASSPTDVGGGARAGELFF | TGTGCCAGTAGTCCGACCGACGTTGGCGGGGGGGCCAGGGCCGGGGAGCTGTTTTTT
TRBJ1-4 | TRBV7-2 | . | TRBD1 | CASSGRTGISTNEKLFF | TGTGCCAGCAGCGGAAGGACAGGGATTTCAACTAATGAAAAACTGTTTTTT
TRBJ1-4 | TRBV7-2 | . | TRBD1 | CASSKDRGLDNEKLFF | TGTGCCAGCAGTAAAGACAGGGGGCTTGATAATGAAAAACTGTTTTTT
TRBJ2-7 | TRBV28 | . | . | CASEGVRYEQYF | TGTGCCAGCGAGGGGGTAAGGTACGAGCAGTACTTC
TRBJ2-7 | TRBV14 | . | TRBD2 | CASSQEYREGLEQYF | TGTGCCAGCAGCCAAGAGTACCGGGAGGGCCTCGAGCAGTACTTC
TRBJ1-6 | TRBV7-7 | once | . | CARRDRTVGNSPLHF | TGTGCCAGAAGAGACCGGACAGTGGGGAATTCACCCCTCCACTTT
TRBJ1-2 | TRBV4-1 | few | TRBD1 | CASSWTGGVIGGYTF | TGCGCCAGCAGCTGGACAGGGGGCGTTATAGGTGGCTACACCTTC
TRBJ2-5 | TRBV5-1 | . | TRBD1 | CASSLQGEETQYF | TGCGCCAGCAGCTTACAGGGGGAGGAGACCCAGTACTTC
TRBJ1-2 | TRBV2 | once | TRBD1 | CASSEARQGYGYTF | TGTGCCAGCAGTGAAGCCCGACAGGGCTATGGCTACACCTTC
TRBJ2-3 | TRBV11-3 | . | . | CASSLGRDTDTQYF | TGTGCCAGCAGCCTTGGCAGGGACACAGATACGCAGTATTTT